The rows below give T cell receptor beta chains drawn from one sample of a study of cytomegalovirus exposure and HLA in healthy donors. TCRdb keeps only in-frame clones here, not all; method: immunoSEQ multiplex PCR. This table holds around 150,000 clones, about three quarters found once. Sequencing used PBMCs. These receptors were taken from a female donor in good health and CMV-seropositive. The CDR3 runs from the conserved cysteine through the conserved F or W. Each record gives: D gene, clone size, J gene, V gene, CDR3 DNA, CDR3 protein. A D gene is named only where the DNA matches it firmly. For some rows the clone size is stated as once, few or many, or as a class when expanded; others skip it.

d_gene: TRBD2
abundance: -
j_gene: TRBJ2-7
v_gene: TRBV5-1
CDR3nt: TGCGCCAGCAGCTCCGGACTAGCGGGGTCCTACGAGCAGTACTTC
CDR3aa: CASSSGLAGSYEQYF

d_gene: -
abundance: -
j_gene: TRBJ1-5
v_gene: TRBV11-2
CDR3nt: TGTGCCAGCAGCCGGCTGAGCGGGGAAGGCAATCAGCCCCAGCATTTT
CDR3aa: CASSRLSGEGNQPQHF

d_gene: -
abundance: -
j_gene: TRBJ2-7
v_gene: TRBV28
CDR3nt: TGTGCCAGCACCCTGAGTCAGGGTTACGAGCAGTACTTC
CDR3aa: CASTLSQGYEQYF

d_gene: TRBD2
abundance: -
j_gene: TRBJ2-1
v_gene: TRBV29-1
CDR3nt: TGCAGCGGCGGGACTAGCGGGAGGAGCTACAATGAGCAGTTCTTC
CDR3aa: CSGGTSGRSYNEQFF

d_gene: TRBD2
abundance: -
j_gene: TRBJ2-3
v_gene: TRBV6-5
CDR3nt: TGTGCCAGCAGTTCGGGGACTAGCGGAGATACGCAGTATTTT
CDR3aa: CASSSGTSGDTQYF

d_gene: TRBD2
abundance: -
j_gene: TRBJ2-1
v_gene: TRBV6-6
CDR3nt: TGTGCCAGCAGTGCTAGCGGGGGTTACAATGAGCAGTTCTTC
CDR3aa: CASSASGGYNEQFF

d_gene: -
abundance: -
j_gene: TRBJ1-1
v_gene: TRBV7-2
CDR3nt: TGTGCCAGCAGCTCCTCCGGGGACACTGAAGCTTTCTTT
CDR3aa: CASSSSGDTEAFF

d_gene: -
abundance: -
j_gene: TRBJ1-4
v_gene: TRBV5-1
CDR3nt: TGCGCCAGCAGCTTGGGCAGAACTCTCAAAGGGGCTGAAAAACTGTTTTTT
CDR3aa: CASSLGRTLKGAEKLFF

d_gene: -
abundance: once
j_gene: TRBJ1-1
v_gene: TRBV7-9
CDR3nt: TGTGCCAGCAGTGAAGCGGCCCACACTGAAGCTTTCTTT
CDR3aa: CASSEAAHTEAFF

d_gene: -
abundance: -
j_gene: TRBJ2-7
v_gene: TRBV18
CDR3nt: TGTGCCAGCTCACCTCAAGCGGGCACAGACTACGAGCAGTACTTC
CDR3aa: CASSPQAGTDYEQYF

d_gene: -
abundance: -
j_gene: TRBJ2-2
v_gene: TRBV29-1
CDR3nt: TGCAGCGTGCTTAGTGGTGAGGAGAACACCGGGGAGCTGTTTTTT
CDR3aa: CSVLSGEENTGELFF

d_gene: TRBD1
abundance: -
j_gene: TRBJ2-1
v_gene: TRBV6-5
CDR3nt: TGTGCCAGCCGCCTACAGGGGAATGAGCAGTTCTTC
CDR3aa: CASRLQGNEQFF

d_gene: TRBD2
abundance: -
j_gene: TRBJ2-3
v_gene: TRBV7-9
CDR3nt: TGTGCCAGCAGTCAAGGGACTAGCGGGTTTGCAGATACGCAGTATTTT
CDR3aa: CASSQGTSGFADTQYF

d_gene: -
abundance: -
j_gene: TRBJ2-7
v_gene: TRBV7-2
CDR3nt: TGTGCCAGCAGCTACCGGGACAACTACGAGCAGTACTTC
CDR3aa: CASSYRDNYEQYF

d_gene: -
abundance: -
j_gene: TRBJ1-2
v_gene: TRBV19
CDR3nt: TGTGCCAGTAGTATTGAGAATCCCAGGAAGTCTGGCTACACCTTC
CDR3aa: CASSIENPRKSGYTF

d_gene: TRBD1
abundance: once
j_gene: TRBJ2-3
v_gene: TRBV11-3
CDR3nt: TGTGCCAGCAGCCCAGGGGGAGATACGCAGTATTTT
CDR3aa: CASSPGGDTQYF

d_gene: TRBD1
abundance: few
j_gene: TRBJ2-1
v_gene: TRBV7-3
CDR3nt: TGTGCCAGCAGCCGAGGGACAGGGAGCAATGAGCAGTTCTTC
CDR3aa: CASSRGTGSNEQFF

d_gene: -
abundance: few
j_gene: TRBJ2-1
v_gene: TRBV14
CDR3nt: TGTGCCAGCAGCCAAGAAGCGGCTAGGGATTACAATGAGCAGTTCTTC
CDR3aa: CASSQEAARDYNEQFF

d_gene: TRBD2
abundance: -
j_gene: TRBJ2-1
v_gene: TRBV6-1
CDR3nt: TGTGCCAGCACCCCGGGGCGGGGGGGCCGTGATGAGCAGTTCTTC
CDR3aa: CASTPGRGGRDEQFF

d_gene: -
abundance: -
j_gene: TRBJ2-7
v_gene: TRBV4-1
CDR3nt: TGCGCCAGCAGCCAATCCCACGCGGGCCCCTACGAGCAGTACTTC
CDR3aa: CASSQSHAGPYEQYF

d_gene: TRBD2
abundance: -
j_gene: TRBJ2-3
v_gene: TRBV2
CDR3nt: TGTGCCAGCAGTGATGAGCGGGAGGGCACAGATACGCAGTATTTT
CDR3aa: CASSDEREGTDTQYF

d_gene: TRBD1
abundance: -
j_gene: TRBJ1-2
v_gene: TRBV15
CDR3nt: TGTGCCACCAGGTCCGGGACAGGGAGGAAAGCTAACTATGGCTACACCTTC
CDR3aa: CATRSGTGRKANYGYTF

d_gene: -
abundance: -
j_gene: TRBJ2-5
v_gene: TRBV2
CDR3nt: TGTGCCAGCAGTGAACGACGGCTAGCAACCCTCCAAGAGACCCAGTACTTC
CDR3aa: CASSERRLATLQETQYF

d_gene: TRBD1
abundance: -
j_gene: TRBJ2-5
v_gene: TRBV15
CDR3nt: TGTGCCACCAGCAGGGGGACAGGGGTAGAGACCCAGTACTTC
CDR3aa: CATSRGTGVETQYF

d_gene: -
abundance: -
j_gene: TRBJ1-1
v_gene: TRBV2
CDR3nt: TGTGCCAGCAGCAGAGGGGGGAACACTGAAGCTTTCTTT
CDR3aa: CASSRGGNTEAFF

d_gene: -
abundance: -
j_gene: TRBJ1-1
v_gene: TRBV2
CDR3nt: TGTGCCAGCAGTGACCAGGGGAACACTGAAGCTTTCTTT
CDR3aa: CASSDQGNTEAFF

d_gene: TRBD1
abundance: -
j_gene: TRBJ2-1
v_gene: TRBV5-1
CDR3nt: TGCGCCAGCAGCTCCCGGGACAGTAGGAACAATGAGCAGTTCTTC
CDR3aa: CASSSRDSRNNEQFF

d_gene: -
abundance: -
j_gene: TRBJ2-5
v_gene: TRBV18
CDR3nt: TGTGCCAGCTCTGCAACCCGACAGCCCGAAATTCAAGAGACCCAGTACTTC
CDR3aa: CASSATRQPEIQETQYF

d_gene: TRBD2
abundance: -
j_gene: TRBJ2-3
v_gene: TRBV7-3
CDR3nt: TGTGCCAGCAGCTCCAGGGGTGGACTAGCGGGAGCGGGAGATACGCAGTATTTT
CDR3aa: CASSSRGGLAGAGDTQYF

d_gene: TRBD1
abundance: -
j_gene: TRBJ2-5
v_gene: TRBV9
CDR3nt: TGTGCCAGCAGCGTTTACGGGACAGAAGAGACCCAGTACTTC
CDR3aa: CASSVYGTEETQYF

d_gene: -
abundance: -
j_gene: TRBJ2-5
v_gene: TRBV5-1
CDR3nt: TGCGCCAGCAGCCGTGGGGGAGGGGGCCAAGAGACCCAGTACTTC
CDR3aa: CASSRGGGGQETQYF

d_gene: TRBD1
abundance: -
j_gene: TRBJ1-2
v_gene: TRBV6-5
CDR3nt: TGTGCCAGCAGGAGGACAGGGAGGAATGGCTACACCTTC
CDR3aa: CASRRTGRNGYTF

d_gene: -
abundance: -
j_gene: TRBJ2-5
v_gene: TRBV13
CDR3nt: TGTGCCAGCAGCTTAGGCGGACTTGAGACCCAGTACTTC
CDR3aa: CASSLGGLETQYF

d_gene: -
abundance: -
j_gene: TRBJ1-2
v_gene: TRBV30
CDR3nt: TGTGCCTGGAATAGCATTCGACACTATGGCTACACCTTC
CDR3aa: CAWNSIRHYGYTF

d_gene: TRBD1
abundance: -
j_gene: TRBJ1-2
v_gene: TRBV19
CDR3nt: TGTGCCAGTACTAACCGGGACAGCTCTGGCTACACCTTC
CDR3aa: CASTNRDSSGYTF

d_gene: -
abundance: -
j_gene: TRBJ1-1
v_gene: TRBV21-1
CDR3nt: TGTGCCAGCAGCAACTGTCGGGACATGAACACTGAAGCTTTCTTT
CDR3aa: CASSNCRDMNTEAFF

d_gene: -
abundance: few
j_gene: TRBJ2-7
v_gene: TRBV19
CDR3nt: TGTGCCAGTAGTAAGGACAGCGTCGGTTACGAGCAGTACTTC
CDR3aa: CASSKDSVGYEQYF

d_gene: -
abundance: -
j_gene: TRBJ2-7
v_gene: TRBV29-1
CDR3nt: TGCAGCGTTGGGGACACCTCCTACGAGCAGTACTTC
CDR3aa: CSVGDTSYEQYF

d_gene: TRBD2
abundance: -
j_gene: TRBJ2-2
v_gene: TRBV19
CDR3nt: TGTGCCAGTAGTACTTCTAGCGGGGCCGCGGCCGGGGAGCTGTTTTTT
CDR3aa: CASSTSSGAAAGELFF

d_gene: TRBD1
abundance: -
j_gene: TRBJ2-1
v_gene: TRBV2
CDR3nt: TGTGCCAGCAGTGCTCCGGACAGGGGACACAATGAGCAGTTCTTC
CDR3aa: CASSAPDRGHNEQFF

d_gene: -
abundance: few
j_gene: TRBJ2-1
v_gene: TRBV19
CDR3nt: TGTGCCAGTAGTCGACTGGGACACTCCTACAATGAGCAGTTCTTC
CDR3aa: CASSRLGHSYNEQFF

d_gene: -
abundance: -
j_gene: TRBJ1-1
v_gene: TRBV5-1
CDR3nt: TGCGCCAGCAGCCCCTGGGAGGGCGGGGGCACTGAAGCTTTCTTT
CDR3aa: CASSPWEGGGTEAFF

d_gene: -
abundance: -
j_gene: TRBJ1-1
v_gene: TRBV5-6
CDR3nt: TGTGCCAGCAGCTTTTTCGAACGGTCAAACACTGAAGCTTTCTTT
CDR3aa: CASSFFERSNTEAFF

d_gene: -
abundance: -
j_gene: TRBJ2-5
v_gene: TRBV30
CDR3nt: TGTGCCTGGAGTGCGCGTCAGACTACCTTACAAGAGACCCAGTACTTC
CDR3aa: CAWSARQTTLQETQYF

d_gene: -
abundance: -
j_gene: TRBJ1-4
v_gene: TRBV9
CDR3nt: TGTGCCAGCAGCGGCGGGACCTTTAATGAAAAACTGTTTTTT
CDR3aa: CASSGGTFNEKLFF

d_gene: -
abundance: once
j_gene: TRBJ2-2
v_gene: TRBV11-2
CDR3nt: TGTGCCAGCAGCTCAAGTGAGGCGCTGGCCGGGGAGCTGTTTTTT
CDR3aa: CASSSSEALAGELFF

d_gene: -
abundance: -
j_gene: TRBJ1-2
v_gene: TRBV28
CDR3nt: TGTGCCAGCAGTTTGCATAGGGGAAACGGAGAAAACTATGGCTACACCTTC
CDR3aa: CASSLHRGNGENYGYTF

d_gene: -
abundance: once
j_gene: TRBJ2-3
v_gene: TRBV7-3
CDR3nt: TGTGCCAGCAGCCGAAGCCTAGCGACCACAGATACGCAGTATTTT
CDR3aa: CASSRSLATTDTQYF